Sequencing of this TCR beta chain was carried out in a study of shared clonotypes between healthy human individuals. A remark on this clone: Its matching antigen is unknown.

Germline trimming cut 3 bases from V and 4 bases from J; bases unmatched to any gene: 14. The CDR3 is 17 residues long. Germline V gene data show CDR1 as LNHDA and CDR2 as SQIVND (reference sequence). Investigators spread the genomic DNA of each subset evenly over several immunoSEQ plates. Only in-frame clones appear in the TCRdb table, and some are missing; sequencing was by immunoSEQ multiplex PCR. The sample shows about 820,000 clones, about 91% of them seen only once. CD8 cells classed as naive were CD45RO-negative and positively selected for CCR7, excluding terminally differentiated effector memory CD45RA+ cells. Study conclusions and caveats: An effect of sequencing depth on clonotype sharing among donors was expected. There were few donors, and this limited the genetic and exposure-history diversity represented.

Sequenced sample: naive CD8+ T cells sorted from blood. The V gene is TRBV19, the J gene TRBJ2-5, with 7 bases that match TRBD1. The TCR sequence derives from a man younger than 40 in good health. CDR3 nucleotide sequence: TGTGCCAGTAGTATTTCGAGGCTGAGACAGGGTGGAGAGACCCAGTACTTC. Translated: CASSISRLRQGGETQYF.